The 16 T cell receptor beta chains below all came from one sample that was sequenced in a study of blood T cell repertoires in COVID-19. Libraries were prepared by immunoSEQ multiplex PCR; TCRdb keeps only in-frame clonotypes and omits some of them. The data hold 45,000 to 70,000 clones, with about 91% observed a single time. Material: peripheral blood. Every receptor here comes from a woman aged 55-70 years with active or convalescent COVID-19.

This sequence joins TRBV30 and TRBJ1-2; D uncertain. CDR1 and CDR2 (germline): GTSNPN, SVGIG (reference sequence). The V gene lost 3 bases and the J gene lost 9 bases, with 17 bases spanning the gap. CDR3 length equals 13 residues. The CDR3 DNA reads as TGTGCCTGGAGGGGTATGAGGCGGGAAAGCTACACCTTC. It specifies CAWRGMRRESYTF.

CDR3 sequence (DNA): TGTGCCAGCAGCGTAGCCCAAAGCGGGAGTGACAATGAGCAGTTCTTC. Residues: CASSVAQSGSDNEQFF. The chain is built from TRBV9 and TRBJ2-1, with 8 bases fitting TRBD2. V trimming: 0 bases; J trimming: 5 bases; junction bases outside the gene matches: 7. The CDR3 extends over 16 amino acids. Germline loops: CDR1 SGDLS, CDR2 YYNGEE.

The chain combines TRBV10-3 with TRBJ2-1; TRBD1 might be the D (6 bases). V was trimmed by 0 bases and J by 12 bases, leaving 12 bases between them. Germline assignment: CDR1 ENHRY and CDR2 SYGVKD. CDR3 length: 13 residues. The CDR3 reads CAISESKPRGQFF. The CDR3 DNA sequence: TGTGCCATCAGTGAGTCTAAGCCCAGGGGGCAGTTCTTC.

The rearrangement links TRBV28 to TRBJ1-2; no clear D gene. The CDR3 runs to 17 residues. Trimming took off 7 bases at V and 2 bases at J, with 23 bases between the two ends. Per the germline V gene, CDR1 is MDHEN and CDR2 is SYDVKM. CDR3: CASTLRGLAPQNYGYTF. CDR3 DNA: TGTGCCAGCACCCTCAGAGGTCTTGCGCCCCAGAACTATGGCTACACCTTC.

The V and J genes are TRBV28 and TRBJ2-3; 7 nucleotides agree with TRBD1. Germline V CDR1 and CDR2: MDHEN, SYDVKM. The ends lost 5 bases at V and 0 bases at J; junction bases unmatched: 8. The CDR3 is 16 residues long. CDR3 residues: CASSPETGLSTDTQYF. CDR3 in DNA: TGTGCCAGCAGTCCAGAGACAGGGTTAAGCACAGATACGCAGTATTTT.

In its sample, this clone was seen once. The chain joins TRBV11-2 to TRBJ2-1, with 7 bases lining up with TRBD2. Losses at the gene ends were 1 base for V and 0 bases for J; bases not matched to a gene: 6. Germline V gives CDR1 SGHAT, CDR2 FQNNGV. This CDR3 is 17 amino acids long. The CDR3 sequence: CASSLGVGGSSYNEQFF. The CDR3 DNA is TGTGCCAGCAGCTTAGGGGTGGGCGGGAGCTCCTACAATGAGCAGTTCTTC.

The rearrangement links TRBV6-5 to TRBJ2-5, with 7 positions matching TRBD2. The CDR3 runs to 14 residues. Germline CDR1 MNHEY, CDR2 SVGAGI. After removal of 8 bases from V and 4 bases from J, the junction contained 10 bases not matched to a gene. This CDR3 reads CASGPGGNRETQYF. The CDR3 bases are TGTGCCAGCGGCCCGGGGGGAAACCGAGAGACCCAGTACTTC.

The V gene is TRBV4-1, the J gene TRBJ2-5, with D tentatively TRBD1 (6 bases). The CDR3 contains 17 residues. V was trimmed by 0 bases and J by 1 base, leaving 15 bases between them. Germline V gives CDR1 MGHRA, CDR2 YSYEKL. The CDR3 protein is CASSQESTGSFQETQYF. The CDR3 nucleotides are TGCGCCAGCAGCCAAGAAAGCACAGGGTCCTTCCAAGAGACCCAGTACTTC.

V is TRBV21-1 and J is TRBJ1-4. TRBV21-1 is noted as a pseudogene. CDR3 length: 17 amino acids. CDR3 bases: TGTGCCAGCAGCCCTCAACCGGAGCCTTCAACTAATGAAAAACTGTTTTTT. Its translation: CASSPQPEPSTNEKLFF.

This chain joins TRBV29-1 and TRBJ1-5, with 8 bases matching TRBD1. V lost 7 bases, J lost 3 bases, and 8 bases stayed unmatched. The CDR3 length is 14 residues. In germline, CDR1 is SQVTM, CDR2 ANQGSEA. CDR3 protein: CSAITGGNNQPQHF. Here the CDR3 DNA reads TGCAGCGCCATCACAGGGGGAAACAATCAGCCCCAGCATTTT.

The CDR3: CASSYDGTAQYSNQPQHF. CDR3 coding DNA: TGTGCCAGCAGTTACGACGGGACAGCACAATATAGCAATCAGCCCCAGCATTTT. The chain combines TRBV6-2 or TRBV6-3 with TRBJ1-5, with 7 bases matching TRBD1. V was pared by 2 bases and J by 0 bases, with 10 bases of the junction left unmatched. This CDR3 comprises 18 residues. Looked up from germline, CDR1 is MNHEY and CDR2 is SVGEGT.

This sequence joins TRBV18 and TRBJ2-2; weak D call: TRBD2 (5 bases). The germline gives CDR1 KGHSH, CDR2 LQKENI. With 2 bases removed from V and 0 bases from J, the gap between germline ends came to 7 bases. The CDR3 length is 15 residues. As DNA, the CDR3 is TGTGCCAGCTCACCATTCGGGGCGAACACCGGGGAGCTGTTTTTT. Its translation is CASSPFGANTGELFF.

The V gene is TRBV15, the J gene TRBJ1-4, with a tentative D call TRBD1 (5 bases). The germline CDR1 and CDR2 sequences are LNHNV and YYDKDF (reference sequence). Trimming pared 5 bases from V and 0 bases from J, leaving 10 bases between. The CDR3 extends over 15 amino acids. The CDR3 here is CATSGAGATNEKLFF. In DNA form, the CDR3 reads TGTGCCACCAGCGGGGCGGGGGCAACTAATGAAAAACTGTTTTTT. The variable domain in full, completed from reference TRBV15 and TRBJ1-4, reads DAMVIQNPRYQVTQFGKPVTLSCSQTLNHNVMYWYQQKSSQAPKLLFHYYDKDFNNEADTPDNFQSRRPNTSFCFLDIRSPGLGDTAMYLCATSGAGATNEKLFFGSGTQLSVL.

The J gene is TRBJ1-2, the V gene TRBV6-5, with 9 bases identical to TRBD1. The CDR3 length is 13 residues. With 10 bases clipped from V and 6 bases from J, the junction kept 9 bases outside the gene matches. CDR1 is MNHEY, CDR2 SVGAGI, per germline. As DNA, the CDR3 is TGTGCCACTACAGGGGGCGTTGGAGATGGCTACACCTTC. Translating gives CATTGGVGDGYTF.

The J gene is TRBJ2-7, the V gene TRBV18; 12 bases fit TRBD1. CDR3 size: 16 residues. Per germline, CDR1 KGHSH and CDR2 LQKENI. Trimming at V came to 3 bases and at J to 4 bases, leaving 7 bases not matched to a gene. The CDR3 protein is CASSPLPGQGAYEQYF. The CDR3 DNA is TGTGCCAGCTCACCCCTCCCGGGACAGGGGGCTTACGAGCAGTACTTC.

The chain combines TRBV30 with TRBJ2-2; 7 nucleotides match TRBD2. The CDR3 is made up of 15 amino acids. Germline loops: CDR1 GTSNPN, CDR2 SVGIG (reference sequence). The J segment lost 4 bases and the V segment lost 4 bases, leaving 9 bases of the junction unmatched. The CDR3 loop is CAWKRLAELTGELFF. As DNA, the CDR3 is TGTGCCTGGAAACGTCTAGCGGAGCTCACCGGGGAGCTGTTTTTT.